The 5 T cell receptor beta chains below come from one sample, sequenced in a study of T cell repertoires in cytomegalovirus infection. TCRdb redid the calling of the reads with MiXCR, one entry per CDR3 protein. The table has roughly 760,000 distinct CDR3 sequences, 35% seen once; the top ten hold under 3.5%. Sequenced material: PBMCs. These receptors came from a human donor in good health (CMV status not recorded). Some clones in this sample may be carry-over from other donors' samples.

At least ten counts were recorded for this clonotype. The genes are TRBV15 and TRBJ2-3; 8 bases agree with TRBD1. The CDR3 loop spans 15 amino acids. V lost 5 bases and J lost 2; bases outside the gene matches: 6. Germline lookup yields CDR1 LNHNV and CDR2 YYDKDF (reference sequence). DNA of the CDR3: TGTGCCACCAGCGCTAGGGGACAGGACACAGATACGCAGTATTTT. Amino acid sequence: CATSARGQDTDTQYF.

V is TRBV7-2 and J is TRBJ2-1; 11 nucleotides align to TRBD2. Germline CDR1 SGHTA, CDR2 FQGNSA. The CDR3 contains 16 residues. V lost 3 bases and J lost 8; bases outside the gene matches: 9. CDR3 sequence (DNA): TGTGCCAGCAGCTTCCCACTAGCGGGGGATTGGGATGAGCAGTTCTTC. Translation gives CASSFPLAGDWDEQFF.

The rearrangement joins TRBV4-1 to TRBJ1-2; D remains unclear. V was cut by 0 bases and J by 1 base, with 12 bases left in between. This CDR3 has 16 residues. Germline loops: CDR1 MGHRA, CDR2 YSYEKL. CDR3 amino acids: CASSQDLPDNNYGYTF. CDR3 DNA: TGCGCCAGCAGCCAAGACCTCCCCGATAATAACTATGGCTACACCTTC.

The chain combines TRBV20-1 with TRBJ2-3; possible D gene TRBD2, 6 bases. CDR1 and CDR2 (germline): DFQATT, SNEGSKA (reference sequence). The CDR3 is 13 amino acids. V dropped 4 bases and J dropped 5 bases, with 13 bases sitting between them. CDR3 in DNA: TGCAGTGCTAAAGGAGGGGCCGGAGATACGCAGTATTTT. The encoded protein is CSAKGGAGDTQYF.

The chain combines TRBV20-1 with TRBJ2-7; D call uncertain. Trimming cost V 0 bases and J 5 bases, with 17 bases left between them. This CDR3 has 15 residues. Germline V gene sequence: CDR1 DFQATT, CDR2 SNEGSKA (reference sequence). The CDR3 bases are TGCAGTGCTAGAGATTTCGAGTTTGCGGTGGACGAGCAGTACTTC. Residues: CSARDFEFAVDEQYF.